The 5 T cell receptor beta chains listed next were all sequenced from one sample in a study of blood T cell repertoires in COVID-19. Repertoires were generated with immunoSEQ multiplex PCR, while TCRdb's copy carries only in-frame clones and drops some. The data show around 500,000 clones, with approximately 90% seen just once and approximately 1.8% held by the top ten. Sequencing was carried out using PBMCs or T cells enriched from blood (not recorded which). The receptors here all came from a woman in her forties who had recovered from COVID-19.

This clone was detected only once. The rearrangement links TRBV5-1 to TRBJ1-4, with 9 bases fitting TRBD1. CDR3 length: 14 residues. The trim removed 4 bases at V and 8 bases at J, leaving 6 bases unmatched. Germline V lookup: CDR1 SGHRS, CDR2 YFSETQ. CDR3 DNA: TGCGCCAGCAGCGCGGACAGGGGACTAGAAAAACTGTTTTTT. Its translation: CASSADRGLEKLFF. The whole variable domain, filled in from reference TRBV5-1 and TRBJ1-4, reads KAGVTQTPRYLIKTRGQQVTLSCSPISGHRSVSWYQQTPGQGLQFLFEYFSETQRNKGNFPGRFSGRQFSNSRSEMNVSTLELGDSALYLCASSADRGLEKLFFGSGTQLSVL.

The V call is TRBV4-3, the J call TRBJ2-3, with D unresolved. Germline lookup yields CDR1 LGHNA and CDR2 YSLEER. V was clipped by 2 bases and J by 4 bases, with 13 bases between them. CDR3 length equals 15 residues. The chain's CDR3 is CASSQNRIAADTQYF. Written as DNA, the CDR3 is TGCGCCAGCAGCCAAAATCGAATAGCCGCAGATACGCAGTATTTT.

The J gene is TRBJ2-1, the V gene TRBV4-1, with 13 bases aligning to TRBD2. CDR3 length: 17 residues. Germline values: CDR1 MGHRA, CDR2 YSYEKL. V was clipped by 2 bases and J by 9 bases; unmatched bases: 10. CDR3 nucleotides: TGCGCCAGCAGCCAAATCACTCCGGGACTAGCGGGACTTGAGCAGTTCTTC. Translation: CASSQITPGLAGLEQFF.

This clone has only a few counts. The chain carries TRBV25-1 and TRBJ1-5, with 8 positions matching TRBD1. This CDR3 has 16 residues. Losses at the gene ends were 6 bases for V and 1 base for J; bases not matched to a gene: 8. Germline CDR1 MGHDK, CDR2 SYGVNS. DNA of the CDR3: TGTGCCAGCAGCCAGACAGGGGTGGGGAGCAATCAGCCCCAGCATTTT. Protein: CASSQTGVGSNQPQHF.

This clone was seen a single time. V usage is TRBV5-1 and J usage is TRBJ2-1; 7 bases line up with TRBD2. The CDR3 loop spans 15 amino acids. V shed 4 bases and J 8 bases; nucleotides not matched to a gene: 12. Germline CDR1 is SGHRS and CDR2 is YFSETQ. CDR3 DNA: TGCGCCAGCAGCCAGGGAGCTAGCGGAGGGGATGAGCAGTTCTTC. Its translation is CASSQGASGGDEQFF.